This T cell receptor beta chain was observed in a study of blood T cell repertoires in COVID-19. Study-level background: Whether acute or convalescent, the COVID-19 samples came from the United States, Italy and Spain. In each case, the material was cDNA or gDNA derived from T cells, B-cell-depleted T cells, or PBMCs.

In the authors' workflow: How many nucleated cells were present was estimated from reference gene primer amplification. Data came from immunoSEQ multiplex PCR; TCRdb stores just in-frame clones and leaves some out. That table furnishes V, J and clone size, whereas the DNA furnished D and trimming. The sample has 100,000 to 150,000 clones; roughly 87% are singletons. CDR3 size: 15 residues. Germline-derived CDR1 and CDR2 are SGHVS and FQNEAQ. Trimming cost V 4 bases and J 8 bases; bases outside gene matches: 10. The specimen was peripheral blood. The receptor comes from a man at least 80 years old with active or convalescent COVID-19. The chain carries TRBV7-8 and TRBJ1-4; 7 bases agree with TRBD1. The CDR3 sequence is CASSWKDRRIEKLFF. In DNA form, the CDR3 reads TGTGCCAGCAGCTGGAAGGACAGGAGAATCGAAAAACTGTTTTTT.